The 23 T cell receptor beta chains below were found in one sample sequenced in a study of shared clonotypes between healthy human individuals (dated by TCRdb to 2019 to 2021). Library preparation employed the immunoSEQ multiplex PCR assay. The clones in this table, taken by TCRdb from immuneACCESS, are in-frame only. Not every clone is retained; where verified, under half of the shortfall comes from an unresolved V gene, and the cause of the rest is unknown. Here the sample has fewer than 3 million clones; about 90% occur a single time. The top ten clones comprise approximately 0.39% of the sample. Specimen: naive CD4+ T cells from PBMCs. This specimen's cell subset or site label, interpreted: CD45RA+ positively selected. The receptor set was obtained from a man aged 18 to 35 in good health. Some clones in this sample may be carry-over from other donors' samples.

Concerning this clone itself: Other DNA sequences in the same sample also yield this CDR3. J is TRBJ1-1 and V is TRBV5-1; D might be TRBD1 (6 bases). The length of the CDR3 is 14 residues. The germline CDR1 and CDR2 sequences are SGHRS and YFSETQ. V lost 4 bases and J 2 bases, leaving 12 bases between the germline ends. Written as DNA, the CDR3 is TGCGCCAGCAGCGGCGGACAGCTTAACACTGAAGCTTTCTTT. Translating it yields CASSGGQLNTEAFF. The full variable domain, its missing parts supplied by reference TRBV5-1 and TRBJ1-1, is KAGVTQTPRYLIKTRGQQVTLSCSPISGHRSVSWYQQTPGQGLQFLFEYFSETQRNKGNFPGRFSGRQFSNSRSEMNVSTLELGDSALYLCASSGGQLNTEAFFGQGTRLTVV.

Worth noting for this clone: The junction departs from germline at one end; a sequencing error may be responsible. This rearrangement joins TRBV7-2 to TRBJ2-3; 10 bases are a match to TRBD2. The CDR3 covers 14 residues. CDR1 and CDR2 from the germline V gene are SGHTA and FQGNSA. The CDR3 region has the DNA TGTGCCAGCAGCTCTAGCGGGAGCATAGATACGCAGTATTTT. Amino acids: CASSSSGSIDTQYF.

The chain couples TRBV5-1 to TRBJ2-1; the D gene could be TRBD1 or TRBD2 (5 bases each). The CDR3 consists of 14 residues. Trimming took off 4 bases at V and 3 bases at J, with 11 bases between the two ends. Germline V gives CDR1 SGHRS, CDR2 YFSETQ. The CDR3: CASSPGRYYNEQFF. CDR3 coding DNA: TGCGCCAGCAGCCCGGGACGATACTACAATGAGCAGTTCTTC.

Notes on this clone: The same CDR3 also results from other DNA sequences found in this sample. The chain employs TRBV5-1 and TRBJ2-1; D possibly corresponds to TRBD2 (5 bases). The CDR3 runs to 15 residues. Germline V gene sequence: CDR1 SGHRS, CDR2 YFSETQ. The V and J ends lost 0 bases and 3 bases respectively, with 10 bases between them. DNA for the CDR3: TGCGCCAGCAGCTTGGCCAGCGGTTACTACAATGAGCAGTTCTTC. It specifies CASSLASGYYNEQFF.

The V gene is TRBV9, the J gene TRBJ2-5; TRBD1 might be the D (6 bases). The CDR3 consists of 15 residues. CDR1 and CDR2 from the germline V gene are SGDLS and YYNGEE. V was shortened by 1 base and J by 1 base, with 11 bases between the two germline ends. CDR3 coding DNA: TGTGCCAGCAGCGTATTACAGGGAGCCCAAGAGACCCAGTACTTC. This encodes CASSVLQGAQETQYF.

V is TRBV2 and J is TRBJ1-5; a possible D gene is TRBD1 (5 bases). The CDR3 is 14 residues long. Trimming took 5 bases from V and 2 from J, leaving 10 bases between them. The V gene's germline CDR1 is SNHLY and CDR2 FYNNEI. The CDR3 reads CASSPGGGNQPQHF. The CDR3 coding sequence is TGTGCCAGCAGTCCCGGGGGAGGCAATCAGCCCCAGCATTTT. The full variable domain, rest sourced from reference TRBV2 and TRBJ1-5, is EPEVTQTPSHQVTQMGQEVILRCVPISNHLYFYWYRQILGQKVEFLVSFYNNEISEKSEIFDDQFSVERPDGSNFTLKIRSTKLEDSAMYFCASSPGGGNQPQHFGDGTRLSIL.

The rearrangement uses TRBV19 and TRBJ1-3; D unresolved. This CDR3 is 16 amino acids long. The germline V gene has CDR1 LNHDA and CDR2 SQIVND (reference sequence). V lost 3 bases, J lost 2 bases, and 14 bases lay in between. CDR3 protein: CASSIPHGVAGNTIYF. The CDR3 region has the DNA TGTGCCAGTAGTATTCCCCACGGGGTTGCTGGAAACACCATATATTTT.

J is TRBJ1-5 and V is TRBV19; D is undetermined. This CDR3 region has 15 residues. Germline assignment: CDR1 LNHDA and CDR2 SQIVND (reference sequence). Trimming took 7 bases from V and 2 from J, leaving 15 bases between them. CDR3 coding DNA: TGTGCCAGTACCCCCCTTGGGATCCGCAATCAGCCCCAGCATTTT. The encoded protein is CASTPLGIRNQPQHF.

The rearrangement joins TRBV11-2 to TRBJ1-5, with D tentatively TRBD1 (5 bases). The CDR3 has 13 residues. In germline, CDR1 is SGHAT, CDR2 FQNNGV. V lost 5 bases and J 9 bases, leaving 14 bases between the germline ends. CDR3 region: CASSPGGDRPQHF. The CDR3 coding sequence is TGTGCCAGCAGCCCCGGAGGGGACCGGCCCCAGCATTTT. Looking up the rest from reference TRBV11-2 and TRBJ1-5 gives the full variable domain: EAGVAQSPRYKIIEKRQSVAFWCNPISGHATLYWYQQILGQGPKLLIQFQNNGVVDDSQLPKDRFSAERLKGVDSTLKIQPAKLEDSAVYLCASSPGGDRPQHFGDGTRLSIL.

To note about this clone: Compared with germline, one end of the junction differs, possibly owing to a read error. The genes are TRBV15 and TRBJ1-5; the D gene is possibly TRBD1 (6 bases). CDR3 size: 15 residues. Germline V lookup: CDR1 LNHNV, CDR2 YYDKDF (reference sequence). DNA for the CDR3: TGTGCCACCAGCAGAGGAACAGGGCGCAACCAGCCCCAGCATTTT. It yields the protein CATSRGTGRNQPQHF.

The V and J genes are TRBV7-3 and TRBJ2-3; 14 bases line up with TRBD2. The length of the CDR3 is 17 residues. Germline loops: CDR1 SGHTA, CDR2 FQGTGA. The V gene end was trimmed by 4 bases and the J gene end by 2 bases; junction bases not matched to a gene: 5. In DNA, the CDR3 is TGTGCCAGCAGCTCCCCGACTAGCGGGAGGGCCACAGATACGCAGTATTTT. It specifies CASSSPTSGRATDTQYF.

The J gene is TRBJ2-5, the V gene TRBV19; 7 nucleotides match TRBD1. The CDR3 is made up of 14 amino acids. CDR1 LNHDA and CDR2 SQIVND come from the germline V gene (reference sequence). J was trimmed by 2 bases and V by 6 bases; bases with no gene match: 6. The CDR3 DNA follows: TGTGCCAGTAGCCCCCGGGACAGACAAGAGACCCAGTACTTC. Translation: CASSPRDRQETQYF.

The CDR3 DNA reads TGTGCCAGCAGTTTATGGACTAGCTGGAAGAATGAGCAGTTCTTC. Translating it yields CASSLWTSWKNEQFF. The chain carries TRBV28 and TRBJ2-1, with 7 bases identical to TRBD2. J lost 7 bases, V lost 0 bases, and 6 bases had no gene match. The CDR3 consists of 15 residues. Germline assignment: CDR1 MDHEN and CDR2 SYDVKM.

CDR3: CASRAGTSGGYEQFF. In DNA form, the CDR3 reads TGTGCCAGCAGAGCCGGGACTAGCGGGGGTTATGAGCAGTTCTTC. The V and J genes are TRBV28 and TRBJ2-1; 14 bases are shared with TRBD2. With V trimmed by 6 bases and J by 8 bases, 6 bases remained unmatched. The CDR3 length is 15 residues. CDR1 and CDR2 from the germline V gene are MDHEN and SYDVKM.

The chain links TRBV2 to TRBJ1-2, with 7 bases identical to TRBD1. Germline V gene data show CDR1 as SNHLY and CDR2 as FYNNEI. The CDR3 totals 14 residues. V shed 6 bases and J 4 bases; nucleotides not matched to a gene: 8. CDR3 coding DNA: TGTGCCAGCAGCGGAACCGGGACAGTCTATGGCTACACCTTC. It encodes CASSGTGTVYGYTF.

The DNA of the CDR3 is TGTGCCAGCAGCTTAACCCAAACCGGGGAGCTGTTTTTT. Protein product: CASSLTQTGELFF. V gene TRBV5-4 combines with J gene TRBJ2-2, with no clear D. This CDR3 is 13 amino acids long. Germline loops: CDR1 SGHNT, CDR2 YYREEE (reference sequence). With 2 bases removed from V and 5 bases from J, the gap between germline ends came to 7 bases.

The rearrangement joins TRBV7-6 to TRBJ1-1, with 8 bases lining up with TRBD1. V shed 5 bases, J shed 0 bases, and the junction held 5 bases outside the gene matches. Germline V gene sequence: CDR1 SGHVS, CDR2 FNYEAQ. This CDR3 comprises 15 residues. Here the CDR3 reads CASSDRDRMNTEAFF. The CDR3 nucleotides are TGTGCCAGCAGCGACCGGGACAGGATGAACACTGAAGCTTTCTTT. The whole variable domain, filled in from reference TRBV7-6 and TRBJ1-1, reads GAGVSQSPRYKVTKRGQDVALRCDPISGHVSLYWYRQALGQGPEFLTYFNYEAQQDKSGLPNDRFSAERPEGSISTLTIQRTEQRDSAMYRCASSDRDRMNTEAFFGQGTRLTVV.

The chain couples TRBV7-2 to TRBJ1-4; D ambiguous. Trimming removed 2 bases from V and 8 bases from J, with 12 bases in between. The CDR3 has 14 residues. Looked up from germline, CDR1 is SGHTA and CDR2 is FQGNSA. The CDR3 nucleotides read TGTGCCAGCAGCTTAAAAGGGCCTTCCGAAAAACTGTTTTTT. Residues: CASSLKGPSEKLFF.

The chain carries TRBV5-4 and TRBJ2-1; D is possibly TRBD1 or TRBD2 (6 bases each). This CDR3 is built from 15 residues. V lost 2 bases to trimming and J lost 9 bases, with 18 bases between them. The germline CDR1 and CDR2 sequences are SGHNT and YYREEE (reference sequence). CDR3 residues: CASSFGGTTLFEQFF. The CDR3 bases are TGTGCCAGCAGCTTCGGCGGGACAACCCTATTTGAGCAGTTCTTC.

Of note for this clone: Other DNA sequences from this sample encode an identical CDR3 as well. The CDR3 spells CASSPPGQGTDTQYF. CDR3 sequence (DNA): TGTGCCAGCTCACCACCCGGACAGGGCACAGATACGCAGTATTTT. The chain combines TRBV18 with TRBJ2-3; 7 bases are shared with TRBD1. The V gene's germline CDR1 is KGHSH and CDR2 LQKENI. Losses at the gene ends were 0 bases for V and 1 base for J; bases not matched to a gene: 1. The CDR3 is 15 residues long.

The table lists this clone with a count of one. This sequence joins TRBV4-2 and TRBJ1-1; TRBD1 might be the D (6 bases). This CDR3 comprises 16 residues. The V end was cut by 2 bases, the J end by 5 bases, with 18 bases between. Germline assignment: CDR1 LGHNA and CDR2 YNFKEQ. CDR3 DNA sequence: TGTGCCAGCAGCCAACATTCAGGTCCTCAGGGGACTGAAGCTTTCTTT. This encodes CASSQHSGPQGTEAFF.

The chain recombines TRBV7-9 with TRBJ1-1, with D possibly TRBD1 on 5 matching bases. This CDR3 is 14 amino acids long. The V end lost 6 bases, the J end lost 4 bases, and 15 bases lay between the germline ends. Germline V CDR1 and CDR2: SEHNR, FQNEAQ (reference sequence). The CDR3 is CASRSDSQPTEAFF. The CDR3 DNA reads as TGTGCCAGCAGGTCAGACAGCCAGCCCACTGAAGCTTTCTTT.

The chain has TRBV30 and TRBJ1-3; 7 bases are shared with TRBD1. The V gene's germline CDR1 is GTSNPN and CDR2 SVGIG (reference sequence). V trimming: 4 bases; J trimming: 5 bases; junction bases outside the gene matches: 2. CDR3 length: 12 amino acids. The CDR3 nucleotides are TGTGCCTGGATGAGGGGGCGAAACACCATATATTTT. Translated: CAWMRGRNTIYF.